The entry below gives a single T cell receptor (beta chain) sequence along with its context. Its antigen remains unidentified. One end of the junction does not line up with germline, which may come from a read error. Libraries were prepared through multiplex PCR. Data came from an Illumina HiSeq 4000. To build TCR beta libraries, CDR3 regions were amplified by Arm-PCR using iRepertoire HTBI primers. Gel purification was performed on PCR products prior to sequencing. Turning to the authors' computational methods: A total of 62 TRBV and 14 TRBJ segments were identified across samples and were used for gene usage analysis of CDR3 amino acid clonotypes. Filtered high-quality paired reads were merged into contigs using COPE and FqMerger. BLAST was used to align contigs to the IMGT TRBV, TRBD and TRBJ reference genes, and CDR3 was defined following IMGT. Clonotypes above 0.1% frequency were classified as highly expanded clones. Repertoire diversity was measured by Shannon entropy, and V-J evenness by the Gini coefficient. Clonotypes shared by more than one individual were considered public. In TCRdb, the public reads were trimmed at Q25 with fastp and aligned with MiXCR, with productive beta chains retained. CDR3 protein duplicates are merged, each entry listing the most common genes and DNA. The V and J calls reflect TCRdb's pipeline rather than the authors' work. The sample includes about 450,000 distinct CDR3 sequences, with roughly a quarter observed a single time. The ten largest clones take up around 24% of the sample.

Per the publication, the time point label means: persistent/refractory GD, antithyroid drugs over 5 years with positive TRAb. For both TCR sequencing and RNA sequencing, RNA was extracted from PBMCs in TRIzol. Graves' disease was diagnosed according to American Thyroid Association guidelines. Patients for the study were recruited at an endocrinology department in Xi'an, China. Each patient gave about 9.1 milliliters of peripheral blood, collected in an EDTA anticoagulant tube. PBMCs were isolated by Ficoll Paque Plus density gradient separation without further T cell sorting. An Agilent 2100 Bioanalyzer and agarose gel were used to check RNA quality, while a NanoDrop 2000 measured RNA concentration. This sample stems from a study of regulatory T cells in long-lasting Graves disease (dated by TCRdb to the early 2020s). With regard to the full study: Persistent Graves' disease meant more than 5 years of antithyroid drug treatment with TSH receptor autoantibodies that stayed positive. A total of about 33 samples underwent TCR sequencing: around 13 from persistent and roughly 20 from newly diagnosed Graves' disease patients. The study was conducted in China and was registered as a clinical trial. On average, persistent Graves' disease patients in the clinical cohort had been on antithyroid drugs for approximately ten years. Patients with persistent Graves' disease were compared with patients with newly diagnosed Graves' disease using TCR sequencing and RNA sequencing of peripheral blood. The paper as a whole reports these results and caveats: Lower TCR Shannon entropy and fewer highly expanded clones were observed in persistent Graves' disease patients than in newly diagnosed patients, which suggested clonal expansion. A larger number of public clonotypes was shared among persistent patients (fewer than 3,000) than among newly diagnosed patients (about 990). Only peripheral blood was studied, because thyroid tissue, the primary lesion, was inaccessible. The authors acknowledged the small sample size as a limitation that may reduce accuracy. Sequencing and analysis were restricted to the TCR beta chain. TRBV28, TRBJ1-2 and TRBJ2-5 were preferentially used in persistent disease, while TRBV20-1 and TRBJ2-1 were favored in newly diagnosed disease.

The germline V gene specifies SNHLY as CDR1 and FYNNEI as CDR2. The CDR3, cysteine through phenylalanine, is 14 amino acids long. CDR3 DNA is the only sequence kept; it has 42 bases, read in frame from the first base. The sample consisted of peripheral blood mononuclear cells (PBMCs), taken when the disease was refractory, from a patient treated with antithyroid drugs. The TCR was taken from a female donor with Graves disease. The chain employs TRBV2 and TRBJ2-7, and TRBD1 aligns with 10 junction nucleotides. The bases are TGTGCCAGCAGTGACTCGGCGACAGGGGGCTATCAGCACTTC. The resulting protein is CASSDSATGGYQHF.